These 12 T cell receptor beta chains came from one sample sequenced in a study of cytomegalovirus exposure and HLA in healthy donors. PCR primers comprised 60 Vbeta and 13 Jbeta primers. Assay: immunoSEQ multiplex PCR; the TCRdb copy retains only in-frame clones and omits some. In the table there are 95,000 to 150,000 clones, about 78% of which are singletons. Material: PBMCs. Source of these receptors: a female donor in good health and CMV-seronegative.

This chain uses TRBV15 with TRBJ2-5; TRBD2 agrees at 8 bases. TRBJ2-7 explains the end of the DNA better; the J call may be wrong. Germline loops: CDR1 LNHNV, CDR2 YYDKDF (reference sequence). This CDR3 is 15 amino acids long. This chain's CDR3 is CATSRDRGGPYEQYF. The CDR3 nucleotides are TGTGCCACCAGCAGAGACCGGGGGGGCCCCTACGAGCAGTACTTC.

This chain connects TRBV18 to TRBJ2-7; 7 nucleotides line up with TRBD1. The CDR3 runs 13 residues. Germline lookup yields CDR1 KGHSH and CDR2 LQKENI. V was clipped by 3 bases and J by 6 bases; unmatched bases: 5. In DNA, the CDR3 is TGTGCCAGCTCACCCCAAGGGGGCCTCGAGCAGTACTTC. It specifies CASSPQGGLEQYF.

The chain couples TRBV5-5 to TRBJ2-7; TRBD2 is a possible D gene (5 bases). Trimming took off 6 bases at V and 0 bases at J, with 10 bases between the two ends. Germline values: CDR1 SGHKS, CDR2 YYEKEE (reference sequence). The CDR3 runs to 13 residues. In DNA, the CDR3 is TGTGCCAGCATCCGAGACTACTCCTACGAGCAGTACTTC. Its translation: CASIRDYSYEQYF.

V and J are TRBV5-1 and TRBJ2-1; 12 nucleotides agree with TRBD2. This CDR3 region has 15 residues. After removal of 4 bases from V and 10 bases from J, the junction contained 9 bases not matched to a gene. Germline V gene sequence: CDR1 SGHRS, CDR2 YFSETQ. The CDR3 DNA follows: TGCGCCAGCAGCGAGATACTAGCGGGGGGCGGGGAGCAGTTCTTC. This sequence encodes CASSEILAGGGEQFF.

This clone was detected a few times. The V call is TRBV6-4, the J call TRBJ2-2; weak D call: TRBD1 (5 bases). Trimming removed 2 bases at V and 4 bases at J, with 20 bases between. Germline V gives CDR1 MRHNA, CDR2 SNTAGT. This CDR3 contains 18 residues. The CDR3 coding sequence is TGTGCCAGCAGTGACGGATTTGAGGCGTCAAGGGGCACCGGGGAGCTGTTTTTT. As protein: CASSDGFEASRGTGELFF.

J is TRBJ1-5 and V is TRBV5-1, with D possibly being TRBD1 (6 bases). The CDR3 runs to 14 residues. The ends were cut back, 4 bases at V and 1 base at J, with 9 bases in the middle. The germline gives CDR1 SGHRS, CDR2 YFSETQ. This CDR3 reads CASSQDSSNQPQHF. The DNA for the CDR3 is TGCGCCAGCAGCCAGGACAGCAGCAATCAGCCCCAGCATTTT.

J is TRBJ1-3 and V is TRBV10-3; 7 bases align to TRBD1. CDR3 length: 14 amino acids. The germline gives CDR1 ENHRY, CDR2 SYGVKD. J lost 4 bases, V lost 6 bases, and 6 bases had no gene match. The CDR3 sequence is CAIRIPGQGNTIYF. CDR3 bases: TGTGCCATCAGAATACCGGGACAGGGAAACACCATATATTTT.

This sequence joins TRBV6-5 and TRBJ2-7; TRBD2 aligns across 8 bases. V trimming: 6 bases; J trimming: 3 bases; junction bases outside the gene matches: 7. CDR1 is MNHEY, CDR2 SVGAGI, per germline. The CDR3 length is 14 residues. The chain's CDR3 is CASSRGGRNYEQYF. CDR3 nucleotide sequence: TGTGCCAGCAGCCGCGGGGGGAGGAACTACGAGCAGTACTTC.

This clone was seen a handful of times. The chain's CDR3 is CASSKRQTTNEKLFF. The CDR3 bases are TGTGCCAGCTCAAAACGACAGACAACTAATGAAAAACTGTTTTTT. V gene TRBV18 combines with J gene TRBJ1-4, with TRBD1 as a possible D gene (5 bases). The CDR3 runs to 15 residues. Trimming stripped 5 bases from V and 0 bases from J, with 10 bases between. Per the germline V gene, CDR1 is KGHSH and CDR2 is LQKENI.

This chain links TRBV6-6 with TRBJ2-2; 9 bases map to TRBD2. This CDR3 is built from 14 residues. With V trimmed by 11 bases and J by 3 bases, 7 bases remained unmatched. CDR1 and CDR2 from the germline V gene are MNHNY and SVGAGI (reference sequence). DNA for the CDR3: TGTGCCTCAAAGGGCGGGAGGGACACCGGGGAGCTGTTTTTT. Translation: CASKGGRDTGELFF.

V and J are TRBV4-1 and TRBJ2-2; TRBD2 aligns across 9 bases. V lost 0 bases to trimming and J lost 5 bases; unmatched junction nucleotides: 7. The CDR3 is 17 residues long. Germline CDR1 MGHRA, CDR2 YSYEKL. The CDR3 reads CASSQEGPAGGTGELFF. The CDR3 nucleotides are TGCGCCAGCAGCCAAGAAGGTCCAGCGGGGGGTACCGGGGAGCTGTTTTTT.

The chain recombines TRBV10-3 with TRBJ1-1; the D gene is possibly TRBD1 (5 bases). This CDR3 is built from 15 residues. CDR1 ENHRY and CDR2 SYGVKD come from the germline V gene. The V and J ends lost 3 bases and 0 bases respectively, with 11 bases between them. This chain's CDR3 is CAISDPETVNTEAFF. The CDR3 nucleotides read TGTGCCATCAGTGACCCCGAGACAGTGAACACTGAAGCTTTCTTT.